These 9 T cell receptor beta chains share one sample of origin, sequenced in a study of cytomegalovirus exposure and HLA in healthy donors. Primers included in the PCR were 60 Vbeta and 13 Jbeta primers. TCRdb keeps only in-frame clones here, not all; method: immunoSEQ multiplex PCR. The sample has roughly 100,000 clones; approximately 83% are singletons. The sequenced sample was PBMCs. All receptors derive from a female donor in good health and CMV-seropositive.

The chain couples TRBV29-1 to TRBJ2-3; the D gene is possibly TRBD1 (5 bases). CDR3 length: 13 residues. CDR1 and CDR2 from the germline V gene are SQVTM and ANQGSEA. The ends were cut back, 2 bases at V and 8 bases at J, with 14 bases in the middle. The CDR3 DNA is TGCAGCGTTGAAAAGTCTGGGGCAGGTACGCAGTATTTT. It specifies CSVEKSGAGTQYF.

V is TRBV7-3 and J is TRBJ2-3; 8 nucleotides align to TRBD1. V gave up 3 bases and J gave up 2 bases; unmatched junction bases: 1. The CDR3 covers 14 residues. Germline-derived CDR1 and CDR2 are SGHTA and FQGTGA. The CDR3 coding sequence is TGTGCCAGCAGCTTGACAGGGGTCACAGATACGCAGTATTTT. Its protein is CASSLTGVTDTQYF.

V gene TRBV5-6 combines with J gene TRBJ2-7; 11 positions agree with TRBD2. The CDR3 sequence is 15 residues long. Trimming removed 4 bases from V and 3 bases from J; junction bases left unmatched: 6. From germline, CDR1 is SGHDT and CDR2 YYEEEE. CDR3 sequence: CASSLTSGVGYEQYF. The CDR3 DNA reads as TGTGCCAGCAGCCTGACTAGCGGGGTAGGCTACGAGCAGTACTTC.

The chain is built from TRBV5-4 and TRBJ2-3; 10 nucleotides align to TRBD2. The CDR3 spans 17 residues. Germline lookup yields CDR1 SGHNT and CDR2 YYREEE (reference sequence). Losses at the gene ends were 2 bases for V and 3 bases for J; bases not matched to a gene: 9. The DNA of the CDR3 is TGTGCCAGCAGCTTTTCCCCGATTAGCGGGGGGACAGATACGCAGTATTTT. It specifies CASSFSPISGGTDTQYF.

The CDR3 region is CASSAIQGPFTEAFF. The CDR3 nucleotides read TGCGCCAGCAGCGCGATACAGGGGCCGTTTACTGAAGCTTTCTTT. The chain joins TRBV5-1 to TRBJ1-1; TRBD1 aligns across 7 bases. The junction had 11 bases not matched to a gene; V was cut back by 4 bases and J by 5 bases. The CDR3 is 15 residues long. Germline CDR1 SGHRS, CDR2 YFSETQ.

This chain links TRBV5-8 with TRBJ2-4; D unresolved. V gave up 4 bases and J gave up 0 bases, with 11 bases separating them. This CDR3 has 15 residues. Germline V lookup: CDR1 SGHTS, CDR2 YDEGEE. The CDR3 is CASSQGVLAKNIQYF. CDR3 sequence (DNA): TGTGCCAGCAGCCAAGGAGTACTAGCCAAAAACATTCAGTACTTC.

This chain joins TRBV5-1 and TRBJ1-5; the D gene is possibly TRBD1 (5 bases). This CDR3 has 14 residues. The germline CDR1 and CDR2 sequences are SGHRS and YFSETQ. V lost 3 bases to trimming and J lost 5 bases, with 12 bases between them. The CDR3 nucleotides are TGCGCCAGCAGCTCGGCGCCGGGGGATCAGCCCCAGCATTTT. It is translated as CASSSAPGDQPQHF. Variable domain in full (rest from reference TRBV5-1 and TRBJ1-5): KAGVTQTPRYLIKTRGQQVTLSCSPISGHRSVSWYQQTPGQGLQFLFEYFSETQRNKGNFPGRFSGRQFSNSRSEMNVSTLELGDSALYLCASSSAPGDQPQHFGDGTRLSIL.

The chain uses TRBV7-9 and TRBJ1-1; no reliable D call. The V gene's germline CDR1 is SEHNR and CDR2 FQNEAQ (reference sequence). There are 14 residues in the CDR3. V was shortened by 5 bases and J by 3 bases, with 13 bases between the two germline ends. The CDR3 loop is CASSPMVLDTEAFF. CDR3 DNA: TGTGCCAGCAGCCCTATGGTTCTGGACACTGAAGCTTTCTTT. Together with reference TRBV7-9 and TRBJ1-1, the CDR3 gives the full variable domain: DTGVSQNPRHKITKRGQNVTFRCDPISEHNRLYWYRQTLGQGPEFLTYFQNEAQLEKSRLLSDRFSAERPKGSFSTLEIQRTEQGDSAMYLCASSPMVLDTEAFFGQGTRLTVV.

The CDR3 is CASSVTGYNTEAFF. The CDR3 nucleotides read TGCGCCAGCAGTGTGACAGGTTATAACACTGAAGCTTTCTTT. The chain has TRBV10-2 and TRBJ1-1, with a tentative D call TRBD1 (6 bases). The CDR3 totals 14 residues. Germline-derived CDR1 and CDR2 are WSHSY and SAAADI. With 4 bases removed from V and 2 bases from J, the gap between germline ends came to 11 bases.